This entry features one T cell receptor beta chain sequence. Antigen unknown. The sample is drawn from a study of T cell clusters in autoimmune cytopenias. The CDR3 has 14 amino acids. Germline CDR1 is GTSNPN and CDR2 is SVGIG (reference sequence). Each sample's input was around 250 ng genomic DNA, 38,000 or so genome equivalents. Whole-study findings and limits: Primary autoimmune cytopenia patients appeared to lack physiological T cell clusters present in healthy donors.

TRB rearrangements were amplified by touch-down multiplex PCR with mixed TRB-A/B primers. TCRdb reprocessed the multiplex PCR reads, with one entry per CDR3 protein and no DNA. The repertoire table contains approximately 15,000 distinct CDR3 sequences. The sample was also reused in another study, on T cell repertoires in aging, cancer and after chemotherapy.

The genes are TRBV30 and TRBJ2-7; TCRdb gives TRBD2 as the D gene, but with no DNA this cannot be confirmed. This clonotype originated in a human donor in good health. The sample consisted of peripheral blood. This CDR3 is CACFGTSSVHEQYF.